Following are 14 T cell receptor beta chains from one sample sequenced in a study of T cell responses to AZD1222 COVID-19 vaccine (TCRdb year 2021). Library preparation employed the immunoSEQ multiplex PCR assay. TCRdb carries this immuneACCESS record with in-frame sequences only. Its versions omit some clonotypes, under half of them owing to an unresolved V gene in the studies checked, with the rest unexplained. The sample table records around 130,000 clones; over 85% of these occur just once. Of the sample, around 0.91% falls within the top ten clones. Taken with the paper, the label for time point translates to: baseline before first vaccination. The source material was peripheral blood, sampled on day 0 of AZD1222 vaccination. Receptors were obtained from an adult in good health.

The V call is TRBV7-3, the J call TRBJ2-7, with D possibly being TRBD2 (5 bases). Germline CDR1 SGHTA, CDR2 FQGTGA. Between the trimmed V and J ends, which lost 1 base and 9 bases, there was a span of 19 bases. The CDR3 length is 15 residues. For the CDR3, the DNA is TGTGCCAGCAGCTTAAATCGCGAGGGATTTCAGGTGCAGTACTTC. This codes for CASSLNREGFQVQYF.

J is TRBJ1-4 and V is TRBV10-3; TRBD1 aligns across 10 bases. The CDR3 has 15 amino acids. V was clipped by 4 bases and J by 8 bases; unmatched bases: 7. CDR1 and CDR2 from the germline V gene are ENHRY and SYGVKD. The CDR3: CAISARDRGMEKLFF. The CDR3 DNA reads TGTGCCATCAGTGCTCGGGACAGGGGTATGGAAAAACTGTTTTTT.

The CDR3 bases are TGTGCCAGCAGCCAGCTACTAGCGGGGGGCCCTCCCATAAGCACAGATACGCAGTATTTT. Translation: CASSQLLAGGPPISTDTQYF. The chain is built from TRBV7-6 and TRBJ2-3; the match to TRBD2 covers 12 bases. This CDR3 region has 20 residues. Germline trimming cut 5 bases from V and 0 bases from J; bases unmatched to any gene: 15. Germline V CDR1 and CDR2: SGHVS, FNYEAQ.

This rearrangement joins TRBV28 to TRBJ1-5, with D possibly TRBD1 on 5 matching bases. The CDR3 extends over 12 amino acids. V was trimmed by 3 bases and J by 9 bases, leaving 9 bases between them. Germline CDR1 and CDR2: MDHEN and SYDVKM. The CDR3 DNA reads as TGTGCCAGCAGTTTCGGGGGGTCGCCCCAGCATTTT. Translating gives CASSFGGSPQHF.

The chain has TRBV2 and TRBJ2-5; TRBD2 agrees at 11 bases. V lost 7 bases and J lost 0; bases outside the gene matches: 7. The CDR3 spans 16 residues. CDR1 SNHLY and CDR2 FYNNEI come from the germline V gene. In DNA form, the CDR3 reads TGTGCCAGCAAGACCGGGACTAGCGGAAACCAAGAGACCCAGTACTTC. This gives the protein CASKTGTSGNQETQYF. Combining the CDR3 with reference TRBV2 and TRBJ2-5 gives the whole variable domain EPEVTQTPSHQVTQMGQEVILRCVPISNHLYFYWYRQILGQKVEFLVSFYNNEISEKSEIFDDQFSVERPDGSNFTLKIRSTKLEDSAMYFCASKTGTSGNQETQYFGPGTRLLVL.

The CDR3 DNA reads as TGTGCCAGCAGTGCACGCGGGACAGGAGGAAGAAACACCATATATTTT. Translated, it gives CASSARGTGGRNTIYF. This sequence joins TRBV6-1 and TRBJ1-3; 8 bases are a match to TRBD1. Germline V gene data show CDR1 as MNHNS and CDR2 as SASEGT. CDR3 length equals 16 residues. V was pared by 4 bases and J by 5 bases, with 10 bases of the junction left unmatched.

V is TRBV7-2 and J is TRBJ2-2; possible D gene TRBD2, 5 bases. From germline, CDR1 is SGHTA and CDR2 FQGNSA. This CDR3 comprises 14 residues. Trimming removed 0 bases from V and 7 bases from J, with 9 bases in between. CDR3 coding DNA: TGTGCCAGCAGCTTAGCCGAGGGTTTCGGGGAGCTGTTTTTT. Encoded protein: CASSLAEGFGELFF.

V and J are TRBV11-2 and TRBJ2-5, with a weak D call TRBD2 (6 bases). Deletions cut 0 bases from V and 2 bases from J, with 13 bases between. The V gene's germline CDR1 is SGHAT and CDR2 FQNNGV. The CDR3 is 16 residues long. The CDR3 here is CASSLDPGRWQETQYF. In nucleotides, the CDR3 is TGTGCCAGCAGCTTAGACCCAGGGAGGTGGCAAGAGACCCAGTACTTC.

CDR3 nucleotide sequence: TGTGCCAGCTCTAACGGGGGGGCAGGTCCCCTCCACTTT. It encodes CASSNGGAGPLHF. The rearrangement joins TRBV18 to TRBJ1-6; tentative D call: TRBD1 (6 bases). Germline CDR1 KGHSH, CDR2 LQKENI. The CDR3 covers 13 residues. The V end lost 6 bases, the J end lost 13 bases, and 16 bases lay between the germline ends.

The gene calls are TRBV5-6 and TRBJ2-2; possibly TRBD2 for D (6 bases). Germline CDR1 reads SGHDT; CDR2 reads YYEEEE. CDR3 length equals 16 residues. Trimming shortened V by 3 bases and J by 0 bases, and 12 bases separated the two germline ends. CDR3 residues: CASSWGDSTNTGELFF. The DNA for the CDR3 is TGTGCCAGCAGCTGGGGGGACTCAACGAACACCGGGGAGCTGTTTTTT. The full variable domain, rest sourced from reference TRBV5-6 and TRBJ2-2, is DAGVTQSPTHLIKTRGQQVTLRCSPKSGHDTVSWYQQALGQGPQFIFQYYEEEERQRGNFPDRFSGHQFPNYSSELNVNALLLGDSALYLCASSWGDSTNTGELFFGEGSRLTVL.

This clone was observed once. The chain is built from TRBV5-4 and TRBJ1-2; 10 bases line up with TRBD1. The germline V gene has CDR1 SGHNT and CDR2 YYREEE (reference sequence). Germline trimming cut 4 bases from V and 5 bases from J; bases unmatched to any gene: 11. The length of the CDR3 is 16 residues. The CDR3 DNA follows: TGTGCCAGCAGCCCTATAACGGGACAGGGGACGTATGGCTACACCTTC. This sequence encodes CASSPITGQGTYGYTF.

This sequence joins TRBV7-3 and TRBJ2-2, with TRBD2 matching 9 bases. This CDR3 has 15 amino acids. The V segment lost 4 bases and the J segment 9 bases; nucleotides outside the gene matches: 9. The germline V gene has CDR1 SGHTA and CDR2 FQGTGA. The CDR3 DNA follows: TGTGCCAGCAGCTCGGGACTAGCCTTAAGCAGGGAGCTGTTTTTT. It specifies CASSSGLALSRELFF. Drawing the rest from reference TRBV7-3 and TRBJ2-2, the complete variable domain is GAGVSQTPSNKVTEKGKYVELRCDPISGHTALYWYRQSLGQGPEFLIYFQGTGAADDSGLPNDRFFAVRPEGSVSTLKIQRTERGDSAVYLCASSSGLALSRELFFGEGSRLTVL.

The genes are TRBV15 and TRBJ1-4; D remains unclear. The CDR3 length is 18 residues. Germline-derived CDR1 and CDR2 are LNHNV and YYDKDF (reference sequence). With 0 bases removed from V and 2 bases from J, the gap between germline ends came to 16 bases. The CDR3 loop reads CATSRDKSYQATNEKLFF. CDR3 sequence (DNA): TGTGCCACCAGCAGAGATAAGTCGTATCAAGCGACTAATGAAAAACTGTTTTTT. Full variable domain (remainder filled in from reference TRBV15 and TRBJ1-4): DAMVIQNPRYQVTQFGKPVTLSCSQTLNHNVMYWYQQKSSQAPKLLFHYYDKDFNNEADTPDNFQSRRPNTSFCFLDIRSPGLGDTAMYLCATSRDKSYQATNEKLFFGSGTQLSVL.

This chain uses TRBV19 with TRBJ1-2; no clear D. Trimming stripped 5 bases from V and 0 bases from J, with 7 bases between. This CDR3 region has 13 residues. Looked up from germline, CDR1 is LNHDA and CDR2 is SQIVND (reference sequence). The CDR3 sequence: CASSLLPNYGYTF. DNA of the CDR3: TGTGCCAGTAGTTTGTTGCCTAACTATGGCTACACCTTC.